This T cell receptor beta chain came from a study of cytomegalovirus exposure and HLA in healthy donors. In the PCR, 60 Vbeta and 13 Jbeta primers were used. The method was immunoSEQ multiplex PCR; TCRdb's version includes in-frame clones alone and lacks a portion of them. The data hold 150,000 or so clones, with around 85% observed a single time. Germline V gene sequence: CDR1 MDHEN, CDR2 SYDVKM. Losses at the gene ends were 5 bases for V and 2 bases for J; bases not matched to a gene: 3. CDR3 length: 14 residues. Input material: PBMCs. The TCR sequence derives from a man in his forties or fifties in good health and CMV-seropositive. The V call is TRBV28, the J call TRBJ1-3; 7 positions match TRBD1. Here the CDR3 reads CASSTTGAGNTIYF. The CDR3 coding sequence is TGTGCCAGCAGTACTACAGGGGCTGGAAACACCATATATTTT.